The clone carrying this T cell receptor beta chain was observed a few times. The antigen is not known. These data belong to a study of T-cell memory formation after mild COVID-19. Overall study context: Each donor largely had its own TCR clusters.

From the 5' RACE reads, TCRdb called clonotypes with MiXCR, one entry per CDR3 protein. This sample has about 320,000 distinct CDR3 sequences, with roughly 13% found just once. Study-wide findings and caveats: For second-wave clones that peaked at day 37, SARS-CoV-2 specificity went unverified. Among CD4+ contracting clones, most were CM and EM, and CD8+ ones EMRA.

This CDR3 is built from 15 residues. Per germline, CDR1 MNHNY and CDR2 SVGAGI (reference sequence). The V end lost 6 bases, the J end lost 0 bases, and 12 bases lay between the germline ends. This receptor was obtained from a man aged 18 to 30 who had mild COVID-19 (a few samples of this study predate the infection). Cell type and time point are not known. Sequencing used PBMCs or a T cell subset sorted from them (not recorded which). The chain couples TRBV6-6 to TRBJ2-1; D is possibly TRBD1 or TRBD2 (6 bases each). The CDR3 loop reads CASRSPGASYNEQFF. CDR3 sequence (DNA): TGTGCCAGCAGGTCCCCGGGGGCCTCCTACAATGAGCAGTTCTTC.